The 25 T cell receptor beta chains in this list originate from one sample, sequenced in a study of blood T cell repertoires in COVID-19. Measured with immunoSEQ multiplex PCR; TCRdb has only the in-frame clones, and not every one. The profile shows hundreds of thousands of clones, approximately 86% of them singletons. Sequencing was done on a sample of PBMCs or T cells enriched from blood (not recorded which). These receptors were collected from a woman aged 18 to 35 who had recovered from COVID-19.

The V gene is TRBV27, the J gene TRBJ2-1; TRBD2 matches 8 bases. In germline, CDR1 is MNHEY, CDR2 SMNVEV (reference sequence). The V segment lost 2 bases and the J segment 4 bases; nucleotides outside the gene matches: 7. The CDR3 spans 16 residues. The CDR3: CASSLATSGPYNEQFF. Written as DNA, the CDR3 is TGTGCCAGCAGTTTAGCCACTAGCGGACCATACAATGAGCAGTTCTTC.

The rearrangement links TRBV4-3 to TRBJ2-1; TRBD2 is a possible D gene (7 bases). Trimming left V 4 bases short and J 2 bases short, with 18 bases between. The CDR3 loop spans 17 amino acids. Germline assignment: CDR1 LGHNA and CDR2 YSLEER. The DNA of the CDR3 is TGCGCCAGCAGCCCGAAAGGGGGAGGGGTCCCCTACAATGAGCAGTTCTTC. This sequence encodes CASSPKGGGVPYNEQFF.

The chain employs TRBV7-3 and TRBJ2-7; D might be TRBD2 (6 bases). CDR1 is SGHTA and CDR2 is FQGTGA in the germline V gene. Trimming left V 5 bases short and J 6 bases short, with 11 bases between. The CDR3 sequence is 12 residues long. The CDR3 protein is CASSHRRGEQYF. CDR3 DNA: TGTGCCAGCAGCCACCGGAGGGGCGAGCAGTACTTC.

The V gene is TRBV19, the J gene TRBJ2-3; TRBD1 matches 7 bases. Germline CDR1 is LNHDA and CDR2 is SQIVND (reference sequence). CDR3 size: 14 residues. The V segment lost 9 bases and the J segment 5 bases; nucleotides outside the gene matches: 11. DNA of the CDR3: TGTGCCAGCGGAGCGACAGGGAAGGGAGATACGCAGTATTTT. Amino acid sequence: CASGATGKGDTQYF.

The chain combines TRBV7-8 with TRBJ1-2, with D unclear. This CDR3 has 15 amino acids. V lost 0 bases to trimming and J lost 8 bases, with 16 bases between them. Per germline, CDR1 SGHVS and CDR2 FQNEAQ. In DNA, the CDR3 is TGTGCCAGCAGCTTAGCGCGGGCCCCCAACATAGGCTACACCTTC. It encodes CASSLARAPNIGYTF.

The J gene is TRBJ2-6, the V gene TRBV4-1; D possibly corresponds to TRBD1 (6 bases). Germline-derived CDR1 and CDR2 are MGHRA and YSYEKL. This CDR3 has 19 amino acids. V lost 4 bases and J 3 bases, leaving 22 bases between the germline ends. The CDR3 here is CASSPYLQQGVGGANVLTF. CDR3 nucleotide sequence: TGCGCCAGCAGCCCGTACCTCCAACAGGGAGTCGGTGGGGCCAACGTCCTGACTTTC.

The CDR3 loop reads CASSLTAESTIYF. As DNA, the CDR3 is TGTGCCAGCAGCCTCACAGCGGAGAGCACCATATATTTT. The chain uses TRBV7-3 and TRBJ1-3; D gene unclear. Trimming left V 5 bases short and J 9 bases short, with 14 bases between. This CDR3 comprises 13 residues. Germline values: CDR1 SGHTA, CDR2 FQGTGA.

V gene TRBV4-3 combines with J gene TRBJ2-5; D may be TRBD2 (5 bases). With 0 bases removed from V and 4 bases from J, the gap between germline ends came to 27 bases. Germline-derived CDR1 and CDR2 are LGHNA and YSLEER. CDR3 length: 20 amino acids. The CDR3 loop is CASSQDYIGRGRGGGETQYF. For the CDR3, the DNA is TGCGCCAGCAGCCAAGATTACATTGGTCGAGGGCGCGGAGGTGGAGAGACCCAGTACTTC.

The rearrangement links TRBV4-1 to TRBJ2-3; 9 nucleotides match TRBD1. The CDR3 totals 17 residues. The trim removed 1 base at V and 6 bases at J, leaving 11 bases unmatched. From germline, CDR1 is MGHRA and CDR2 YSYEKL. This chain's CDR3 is CASSQVVGDRGEDTQYF. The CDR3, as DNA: TGCGCCAGCAGCCAAGTAGTCGGTGACAGGGGGGAGGATACGCAGTATTTT.

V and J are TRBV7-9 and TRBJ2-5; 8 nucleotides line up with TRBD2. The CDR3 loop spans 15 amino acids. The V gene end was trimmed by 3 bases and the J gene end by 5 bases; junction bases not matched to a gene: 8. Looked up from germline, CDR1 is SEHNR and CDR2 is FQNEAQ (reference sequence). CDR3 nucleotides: TGTGCCAGCAGCTTCGGGGGGGACCTTCGGGAGACCCAGTACTTC. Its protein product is CASSFGGDLRETQYF.

The CDR3 DNA reads TGTGCCAGCAGTTACCGGTCGGGACAGGTGGTCAGCTACGAGCAGTACTTC. It specifies CASSYRSGQVVSYEQYF. The chain links TRBV6-2 or TRBV6-3 to TRBJ2-7, with TRBD1 matching over 8 bases. CDR1 is MNHEY and CDR2 is SVGEGT in the germline V gene. With V trimmed by 2 bases and J by 3 bases, 12 bases remained unmatched. This CDR3 has 17 residues.

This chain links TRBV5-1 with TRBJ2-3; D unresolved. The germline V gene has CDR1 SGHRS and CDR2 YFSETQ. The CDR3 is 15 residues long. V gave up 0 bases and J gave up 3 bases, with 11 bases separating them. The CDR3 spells CASSLAGTETDTQYF. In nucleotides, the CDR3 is TGCGCCAGCAGCTTGGCCGGCACAGAGACAGATACGCAGTATTTT.

The CDR3 here is CASSGEDRKSSYEQYF. The CDR3 DNA sequence: TGTGCCAGCAGTGGAGAGGACAGAAAGAGCTCCTACGAGCAGTACTTC. The rearrangement links TRBV2 to TRBJ2-7, with D perhaps matching TRBD1 (6 bases). Germline V CDR1 and CDR2: SNHLY, FYNNEI. Deletions cut 4 bases from V and 0 bases from J, with 16 bases between. The CDR3 is 16 residues long. Filled out from reference TRBV2 and TRBJ2-7, the complete variable domain reads EPEVTQTPSHQVTQMGQEVILRCVPISNHLYFYWYRQILGQKVEFLVSFYNNEISEKSEIFDDQFSVERPDGSNFTLKIRSTKLEDSAMYFCASSGEDRKSSYEQYFGPGTRLTVT.

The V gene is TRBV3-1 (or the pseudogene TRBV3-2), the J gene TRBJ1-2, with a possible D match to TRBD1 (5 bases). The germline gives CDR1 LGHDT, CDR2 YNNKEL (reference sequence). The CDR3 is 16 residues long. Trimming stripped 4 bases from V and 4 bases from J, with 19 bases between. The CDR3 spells CASSPLPRGGGYGYTF. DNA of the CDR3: TGTGCCAGCAGCCCCCTCCCACGAGGCGGGGGCTATGGCTACACCTTC.

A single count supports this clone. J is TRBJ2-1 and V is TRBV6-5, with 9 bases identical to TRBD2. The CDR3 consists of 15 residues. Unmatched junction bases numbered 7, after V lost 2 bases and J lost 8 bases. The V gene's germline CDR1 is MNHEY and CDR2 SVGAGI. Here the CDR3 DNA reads TGTGCCAGCAGTTACGTAGCGGGGGAGGAATATGAGCAGTTCTTC. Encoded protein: CASSYVAGEEYEQFF.

The CDR3 bases are TGTGCCAGCAGACCAGATGGGACAGGAGGGTCACCCCTCCACTTT. Translated, it gives CASRPDGTGGSPLHF. The J gene is TRBJ1-6, the V gene TRBV6-5; 8 nucleotides agree with TRBD1. The germline CDR1 and CDR2 sequences are MNHEY and SVGAGI. V gave up 6 bases and J gave up 10 bases; unmatched junction bases: 11. This CDR3 has 15 residues.

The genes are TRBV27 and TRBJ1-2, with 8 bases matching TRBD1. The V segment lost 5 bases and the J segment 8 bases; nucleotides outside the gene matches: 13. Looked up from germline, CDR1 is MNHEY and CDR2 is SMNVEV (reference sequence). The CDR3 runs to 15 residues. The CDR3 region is CASSPLQTGVEGYTF. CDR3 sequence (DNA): TGTGCCAGCAGTCCCCTCCAGACAGGGGTGGAGGGCTACACCTTC.

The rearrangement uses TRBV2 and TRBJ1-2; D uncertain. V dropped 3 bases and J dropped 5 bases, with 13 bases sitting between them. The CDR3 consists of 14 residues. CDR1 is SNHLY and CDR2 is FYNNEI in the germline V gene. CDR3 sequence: CASSENSGRYGYTF. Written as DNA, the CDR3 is TGTGCCAGCAGTGAGAATTCGGGGAGGTATGGCTACACCTTC.

CDR3 amino acids: CASRAPSPKYYEQYF. In DNA, the CDR3 is TGTGCCAGCAGGGCCCCTAGTCCGAAATACTACGAGCAGTACTTC. The chain uses TRBV28 and TRBJ2-7; D is unresolved. This CDR3 region has 15 residues. V was clipped by 6 bases and J by 3 bases, with 18 bases between them. From germline, CDR1 is MDHEN and CDR2 SYDVKM.

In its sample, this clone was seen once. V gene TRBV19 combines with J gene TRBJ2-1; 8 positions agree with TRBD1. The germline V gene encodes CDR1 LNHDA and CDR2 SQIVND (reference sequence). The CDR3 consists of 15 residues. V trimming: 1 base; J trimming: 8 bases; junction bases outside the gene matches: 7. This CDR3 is CASSIGFRGQDEQFF. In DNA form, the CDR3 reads TGTGCCAGTAGTATAGGATTCAGGGGGCAGGATGAGCAGTTCTTC.

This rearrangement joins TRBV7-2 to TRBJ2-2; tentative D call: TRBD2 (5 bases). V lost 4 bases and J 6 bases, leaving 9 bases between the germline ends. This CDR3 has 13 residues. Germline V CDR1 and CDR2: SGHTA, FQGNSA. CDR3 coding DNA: TGTGCCAGCAGCTGGAGGTGGGCCGGGGAGCTGTTTTTT. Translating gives CASSWRWAGELFF.

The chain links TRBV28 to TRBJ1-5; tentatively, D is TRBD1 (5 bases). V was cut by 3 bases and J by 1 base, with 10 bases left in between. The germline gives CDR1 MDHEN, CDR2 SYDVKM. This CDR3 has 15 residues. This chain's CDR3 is CASSFGALSNQPQHF. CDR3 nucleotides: TGTGCCAGCAGTTTTGGGGCACTCAGCAATCAGCCCCAGCATTTT.

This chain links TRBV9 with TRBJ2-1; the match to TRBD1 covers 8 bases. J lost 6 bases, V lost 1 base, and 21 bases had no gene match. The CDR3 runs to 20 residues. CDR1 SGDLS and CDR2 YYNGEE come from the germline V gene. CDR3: CASSVRPRDRKSRGGNEQFF. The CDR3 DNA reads TGTGCCAGCAGCGTACGTCCCCGGGACAGGAAATCGAGGGGTGGCAATGAGCAGTTCTTC.

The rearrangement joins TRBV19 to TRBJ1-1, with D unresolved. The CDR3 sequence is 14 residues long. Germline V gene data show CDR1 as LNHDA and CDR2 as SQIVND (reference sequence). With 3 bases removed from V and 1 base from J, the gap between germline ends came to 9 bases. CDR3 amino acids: CASSIGQANTEAFF. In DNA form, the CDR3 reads TGTGCCAGTAGTATCGGTCAGGCGAACACTGAAGCTTTCTTT.

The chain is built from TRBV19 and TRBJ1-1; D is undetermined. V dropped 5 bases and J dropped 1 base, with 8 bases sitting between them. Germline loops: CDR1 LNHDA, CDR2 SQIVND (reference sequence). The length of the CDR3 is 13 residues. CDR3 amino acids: CASSSLGNTEAFF. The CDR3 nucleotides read TGTGCCAGTAGTTCTCTCGGGAACACTGAAGCTTTCTTT.